The 30 T cell receptor beta chains reported below all come from one sample, sequenced in a study of blood T cell repertoires in COVID-19. Measured with immunoSEQ multiplex PCR; TCRdb has only the in-frame clones, and not every one. In the table there are 200,000 to 250,000 clones, 84% of which are singletons. The material sequenced was PBMCs or T cells enriched from blood (not recorded which). These receptors came from a woman between 35 and 50 years old who had recovered from COVID-19.

This chain connects TRBV27 to TRBJ2-1; D perhaps matches TRBD2 (6 bases). The ends were cut back, 7 bases at V and 0 bases at J, with 16 bases in the middle. The CDR3 runs 16 residues. Germline loops: CDR1 MNHEY, CDR2 SMNVEV (reference sequence). The CDR3 region has the DNA TGTGCCAGCAAAATAGCAGGGACTCGCTCCTACAATGAGCAGTTCTTC. It specifies CASKIAGTRSYNEQFF.

The CDR3 DNA is TGTGCCAGCAGCCCAACGACAGGGATCTCCTACAATGAGCAGTTCTTC. Residues: CASSPTTGISYNEQFF. The chain uses TRBV11-2 and TRBJ2-1; 7 bases agree with TRBD1. Germline CDR1 and CDR2: SGHAT and FQNNGV. The CDR3 has 16 amino acids. The V and J ends lost 5 bases and 0 bases, in that order; junction bases with no gene match: 7.

The rearrangement links TRBV10-2 to TRBJ2-7; 7 bases match TRBD1. The V segment lost 6 bases and the J segment 2 bases; nucleotides outside the gene matches: 10. Germline values: CDR1 WSHSY, CDR2 SAAADI. The CDR3 length is 15 residues. CDR3 protein: CASRSGQVSTYEQYF. In DNA, the CDR3 is TGCGCCAGCAGATCAGGACAGGTCTCAACCTACGAGCAGTACTTC.

The chain employs TRBV5-1 and TRBJ2-3, with D possibly matching TRBD1 (5 bases). V dropped 0 bases and J dropped 4 bases, with 12 bases sitting between them. The CDR3 loop spans 15 amino acids. The germline CDR1 and CDR2 sequences are SGHRS and YFSETQ. The CDR3 DNA reads TGCGCCAGCAGCTTGGGTCAGGGAAGAGCAGATACGCAGTATTTT. Protein sequence: CASSLGQGRADTQYF. Full variable domain (remainder filled in from reference TRBV5-1 and TRBJ2-3): KAGVTQTPRYLIKTRGQQVTLSCSPISGHRSVSWYQQTPGQGLQFLFEYFSETQRNKGNFPGRFSGRQFSNSRSEMNVSTLELGDSALYLCASSLGQGRADTQYFGPGTRLTVL.

The chain combines TRBV14 with TRBJ2-7; TRBD2 agrees at 7 bases. The ends lost 4 bases at V and 0 bases at J; junction bases unmatched: 3. The length of the CDR3 is 14 residues. CDR1 is SGHDN and CDR2 is FVKESK in the germline V gene. The CDR3 protein is CASSLGGSSYEQYV. The CDR3 bases are TGTGCCAGCAGCCTGGGGGGGAGCTCCTACGAGCAGTACGTC.

This chain links TRBV29-1 with TRBJ1-2; tentatively, D is TRBD1 (5 bases). Germline values: CDR1 SQVTM, CDR2 ANQGSEA. V was cut by 6 bases and J by 3 bases, with 20 bases left in between. The CDR3 spans 15 residues. CDR3 nucleotides: TGCAGCGTGGGCCAATCCCAGCAAGGGGACTATGGCTACACCTTC. This sequence encodes CSVGQSQQGDYGYTF.

In regard to this clone: Being one base from a much bigger clone, this may be a read error. This rearrangement joins TRBV9 to TRBJ1-3, with D maybe TRBD1 (5 bases). The CDR3 sequence is 14 residues long. CDR1 is SGDLS and CDR2 is YYNGEE in the germline V gene. V was shortened by 4 bases and J by 0 bases, with 8 bases between the two germline ends. The CDR3 region is CASSPDNSGNTIYF. The CDR3 DNA follows: TGTGCCAGCAGCCCGGACAACTCTGGAAACACCATATATTTT.

This clone came up a few times. This rearrangement joins TRBV30 to TRBJ1-5, with unresolved D. Germline assignment: CDR1 GTSNPN and CDR2 SVGIG (reference sequence). This CDR3 region has 14 residues. Trimming removed 3 bases from V and 5 bases from J, with 14 bases in between. For the CDR3, the DNA is TGTGCCTGGAGCTACCCTATGATGGATCAGCCCCAGCATTTT. This sequence encodes CAWSYPMMDQPQHF.

The chain links TRBV7-6 to TRBJ1-2; tentative D call: TRBD1 (6 bases). Deletions cut 5 bases from V and 4 bases from J, with 17 bases between. CDR1 and CDR2 (germline): SGHVS, FNYEAQ. This CDR3 is 15 amino acids long. The CDR3 region is CASSTQQGGGYGYTF. The CDR3 DNA sequence: TGTGCCAGCAGCACTCAACAGGGAGGGGGCTATGGCTACACCTTC.

The chain combines TRBV9 with TRBJ2-1, with 12 bases matching TRBD2. V trimming: 0 bases; J trimming: 5 bases; junction bases outside the gene matches: 6. This CDR3 has 17 amino acids. Germline V gene sequence: CDR1 SGDLS, CDR2 YYNGEE. The CDR3 loop is CASSVAASGRDDNEQFF. CDR3 DNA sequence: TGTGCCAGCAGCGTAGCGGCTAGCGGGAGGGACGACAATGAGCAGTTCTTC.

This chain joins TRBV12-3 or TRBV12-4 and TRBJ1-4; perhaps TRBD1 as D (6 bases). This CDR3 is built from 13 residues. With 5 bases removed from V and 7 bases from J, the gap between germline ends came to 11 bases. The CDR3 bases are TGTGCCAGCAGTAACAGGGTGTTTGAAAAACTGTTTTTT. Its translation: CASSNRVFEKLFF.

J is TRBJ2-7 and V is TRBV7-2; the D gene is possibly TRBD2 (5 bases). This CDR3 is 14 amino acids long. CDR1 is SGHTA, CDR2 FQGNSA, per germline. V was pared by 0 bases and J by 1 base, with 7 bases between. CDR3 in DNA: TGTGCCAGCAGCTTAGCGCCGGGATCCTACGAGCAGTACTTC. It codes for CASSLAPGSYEQYF.

The chain couples TRBV10-2 to TRBJ2-4; a weak D match, TRBD2 (7 bases). Germline assignment: CDR1 WSHSY and CDR2 SAAADI. The germline V and J ends were trimmed by 3 bases and 3 bases, with 12 bases remaining between them. The CDR3 length is 15 residues. The DNA of the CDR3 is TGCGCCAGCAGTGATCGGGGGGCGAGCAAAAACATTCAGTACTTC. Residues: CASSDRGASKNIQYF.

Here the CDR3 DNA reads TGTGCCATCAGGGACATCTCGGATAATTCACCCCTCCACTTT. This gives the protein CAIRDISDNSPLHF. This chain joins TRBV10-3 and TRBJ1-6; TRBD1 might be the D (5 bases). CDR1 is ENHRY, CDR2 SYGVKD, per germline. Trimming removed 6 bases from V and 5 bases from J, with 11 bases in between. The CDR3 consists of 14 residues.

The chain couples TRBV7-2 to TRBJ2-2, with 7 bases identical to TRBD1. The V gene end was trimmed by 6 bases and the J gene end by 5 bases; junction bases not matched to a gene: 9. The CDR3 is 15 amino acids. The V gene's germline CDR1 is SGHTA and CDR2 FQGNSA. CDR3 bases: TGTGCCAGCAGGTCCAACAGGGGCGGTACCGGGGAGCTGTTTTTT. This gives the protein CASRSNRGGTGELFF.

The V and J genes are TRBV29-1 and TRBJ2-1; D gene uncertain. V was cut by 4 bases and J by 6 bases, with 7 bases left in between. Germline V CDR1 and CDR2: SQVTM, ANQGSEA. This CDR3 contains 11 residues. In DNA form, the CDR3 reads TGCAGCGTTGTATATTCCAATGAGCAGTTCTTC. Translation: CSVVYSNEQFF.

The V and J genes are TRBV7-9 and TRBJ2-3; possible D gene TRBD2, 6 bases. CDR3 size: 17 residues. The V end was cut by 0 bases, the J end by 4 bases, with 17 bases between. CDR1 and CDR2 from the germline V gene are SEHNR and FQNEAQ (reference sequence). CDR3 amino acids: CASSLAGGALRADTQYF. The CDR3, as DNA: TGTGCCAGCAGCTTAGCGGGGGGAGCGCTCCGCGCAGATACGCAGTATTTT.

The J gene is TRBJ2-5, the V gene TRBV5-8; no firm D call. Germline loops: CDR1 SGHTS, CDR2 YDEGEE. CDR3 length: 16 residues. V was pared by 8 bases and J by 5 bases, with 25 bases between. In DNA form, the CDR3 reads TGTGCCAGTCGTACCCCGTGGGCTTCATCGGTTGAGACCCAGTACTTC. Residues: CASRTPWASSVETQYF. Full variable domain (missing parts from reference TRBV5-8 and TRBJ2-5): EAGVTQSPTHLIKTRGQQATLRCSPISGHTSVYWYQQALGLGLQFLLWYDEGEERNRGNFPPRFSGRQFPNYSSELNVNALELEDSALYLCASRTPWASSVETQYFGPGTRLLVL.

The chain has TRBV6-1 and TRBJ2-4, with 10 bases matching TRBD1. CDR3 size: 16 residues. The V gene's germline CDR1 is MNHNS and CDR2 SASEGT. Unmatched junction bases numbered 8, after V lost 0 bases and J lost 9 bases. The CDR3 reads CASSEAQTGGLVIQYF. For the CDR3, the DNA is TGTGCCAGCAGTGAAGCCCAGACAGGGGGCCTGGTCATTCAGTACTTC.

The CDR3 nucleotides are TGTGCCAGCAGCTTGGGGGGGACACCCCCTATAAGCGGCTACACCTTC. It is translated as CASSLGGTPPISGYTF. V and J are TRBV5-8 and TRBJ1-2, with a tentative D call TRBD1 (6 bases). Germline CDR1 SGHTS, CDR2 YDEGEE. This CDR3 comprises 16 residues. V was clipped by 0 bases and J by 8 bases, with 20 bases between them.

The rearrangement joins TRBV4-3 to TRBJ1-5, with D perhaps matching TRBD1 (6 bases). Germline V lookup: CDR1 LGHNA, CDR2 YSLEER. This CDR3 has 14 amino acids. Trimming pared 0 bases from V and 4 bases from J, leaving 7 bases between. The CDR3 reads CASSQETGNQPQHF. The CDR3 bases are TGCGCCAGCAGCCAAGAAACAGGGAATCAGCCCCAGCATTTT.

The chain joins TRBV12-3 or TRBV12-4 to TRBJ1-2; 7 bases are a match to TRBD1. The J segment lost 8 bases and the V segment lost 2 bases, leaving 5 bases of the junction unmatched. The CDR3 contains 13 residues. The DNA of the CDR3 is TGTGCCAGCAGTTTAACAGGGGCGCGGGGCTACACCTTC. Translated: CASSLTGARGYTF.

This clone was seen just once. V gene TRBV19 combines with J gene TRBJ2-1; TRBD2 matches at 8 bases. The CDR3 is made up of 13 amino acids. Trimming removed 3 bases from V and 9 bases from J; junction bases left unmatched: 4. Germline CDR1 reads LNHDA; CDR2 reads SQIVND (reference sequence). CDR3 in amino acids: CASSIGGAGEQFF. CDR3 sequence (DNA): TGTGCCAGTAGTATCGGGGGGGCTGGTGAGCAGTTCTTC. The variable domain in full, with the rest retrieved from reference TRBV19 and TRBJ2-1, is DGGITQSPKYLFRKEGQNVTLSCEQNLNHDAMYWYRQDPGQGLRLIYYSQIVNDFQKGDIAEGYSVSREKKESFPLTVTSAQKNPTAFYLCASSIGGAGEQFFGPGTRLTVL.

J is TRBJ2-7 and V is TRBV28; 10 nucleotides match TRBD1. V was clipped by 6 bases and J by 6 bases; unmatched bases: 2. This CDR3 has 12 residues. Germline V gene sequence: CDR1 MDHEN, CDR2 SYDVKM. The CDR3 nucleotides are TGTGCCAGCAGGGGGGACAGGGGCGAGCAGTACTTC. Amino acid sequence: CASRGDRGEQYF.

The V gene is TRBV11-2, the J gene TRBJ2-3; TRBD2 aligns across 7 bases. The germline gives CDR1 SGHAT, CDR2 FQNNGV. The CDR3 loop spans 17 amino acids. Losses at the gene ends were 3 bases for V and 1 base for J; bases not matched to a gene: 10. For the CDR3, the DNA is TGTGCCAGCAGCTTGGGGTCTGGCGGGAGTCGCACAGATACGCAGTATTTT. Its protein product is CASSLGSGGSRTDTQYF.

This clone appeared once. The chain carries TRBV5-5 and TRBJ1-2; 7 bases match TRBD1. The V gene's germline CDR1 is SGHKS and CDR2 YYEKEE (reference sequence). This CDR3 region has 12 residues. V lost 0 bases and J lost 13; bases outside the gene matches: 6. CDR3 sequence reads: CASSLAGGLSTF. CDR3 in DNA: TGTGCCAGCAGCTTGGCAGGGGGACTCTCCACCTTC.

This chain uses TRBV7-2 with TRBJ1-2; D is uncertain. CDR1 is SGHTA, CDR2 FQGNSA, per germline. There are 13 residues in the CDR3. Trimming shortened V by 1 base and J by 8 bases, and 11 bases separated the two germline ends. The CDR3 is CASSLVGAGGYTF. The CDR3 nucleotides read TGTGCCAGCAGCTTAGTGGGTGCCGGGGGCTACACCTTC.

This clone came up a few times. J is TRBJ2-7 and V is TRBV21-1; TRBD2 was called by the table and not checked on the DNA. TRBV21-1 is a pseudogene segment. CDR3 length equals 14 residues. CDR3 sequence reads: CASPGAGDPYEQYV. The CDR3 nucleotides read TGTGCCAGCCCCGGCGCGGGAGACCCCTACGAGCAGTACGTC.

The V and J genes are TRBV23-1 and TRBJ1-6; 9 bases match TRBD1. Being an ORF, TRBV23-1 has a function that is uncertain. V gave up 0 bases and J gave up 10 bases; unmatched junction bases: 7. The CDR3 sequence is 16 residues long. CDR3 DNA sequence: TGCGCCAGCAGTCAATCTGGGACAGGGTTTCCATCACCCCTCCACTTT. Translating it yields CASSQSGTGFPSPLHF.

V usage is TRBV19 and J usage is TRBJ1-3, with D tentatively TRBD1 (5 bases). Germline-derived CDR1 and CDR2 are LNHDA and SQIVND (reference sequence). Trimming pared 9 bases from V and 0 bases from J, leaving 12 bases between. CDR3 length equals 14 residues. CDR3 sequence reads: CASKQATSGNTIYF. DNA for the CDR3: TGTGCCAGCAAACAGGCCACCTCTGGAAACACCATATATTTT.